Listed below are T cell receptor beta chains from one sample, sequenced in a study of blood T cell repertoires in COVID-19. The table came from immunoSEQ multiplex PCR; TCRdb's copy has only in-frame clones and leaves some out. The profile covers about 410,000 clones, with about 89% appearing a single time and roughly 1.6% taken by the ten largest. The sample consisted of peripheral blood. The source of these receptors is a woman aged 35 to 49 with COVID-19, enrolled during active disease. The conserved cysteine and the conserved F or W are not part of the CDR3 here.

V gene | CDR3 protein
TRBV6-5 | ASSSSWAGGKEQY
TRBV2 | ASSEATWGRRRSDGYT
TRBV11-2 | ASSLDPPGQGGKNIQY
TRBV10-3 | AISRGLAGAGELF
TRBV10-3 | AISELFNEKLF
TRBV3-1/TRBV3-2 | ASSPGLAGAETQY
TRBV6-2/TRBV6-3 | ASSYPPTPLH
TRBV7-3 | ASSQRTGGLFQDTQY
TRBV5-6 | ASSPLDRRLNTEAF
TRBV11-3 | ASSFRGTSYEQY
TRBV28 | ASSLGGPVMETQY
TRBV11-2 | ASSSTLPYRST
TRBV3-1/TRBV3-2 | ASSQGGRAAQPQH
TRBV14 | ASSQDRAVYSPLH
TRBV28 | ASSPGDTDGYGYT
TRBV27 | ASSPTGGAGYGYT
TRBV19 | ASSGVTNEKLF
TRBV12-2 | ASRPPIWAGGGGEQY
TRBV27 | ASSLSGQGPLDYGYT
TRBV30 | ACLLAGGRETQY
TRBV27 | ASSLRDRVQIGELF
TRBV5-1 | ASSIFSGRAPDTQY
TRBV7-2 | ASSIPQDRGGWNTEAF
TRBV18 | ASSPLPGQVDQPQH
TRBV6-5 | ARPTGRVTSYEQY
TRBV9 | ASSVKTGGEQY